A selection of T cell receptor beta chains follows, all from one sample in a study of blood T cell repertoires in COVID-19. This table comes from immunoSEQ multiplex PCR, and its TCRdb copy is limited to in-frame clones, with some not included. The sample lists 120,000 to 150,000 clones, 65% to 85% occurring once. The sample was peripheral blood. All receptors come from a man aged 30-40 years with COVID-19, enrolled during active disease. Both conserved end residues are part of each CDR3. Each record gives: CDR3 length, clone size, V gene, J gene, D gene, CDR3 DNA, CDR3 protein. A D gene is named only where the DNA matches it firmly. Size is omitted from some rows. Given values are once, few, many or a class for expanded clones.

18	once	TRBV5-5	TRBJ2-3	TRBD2	TGTGCCAGCAGCTCCGGGACTAGCGGGAGGGGGCGCACAGATACGCAGTATTTT	CASSSGTSGRGRTDTQYF
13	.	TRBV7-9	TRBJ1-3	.	TGTGCCAGCAGCTTAGAGAGGCAGCACACCATATATTTT	CASSLERQHTIYF
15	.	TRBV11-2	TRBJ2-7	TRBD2	TGTGCCAGCAGCTTAGATCGAACTAGCGGTTACGAGCAGTACTTC	CASSLDRTSGYEQYF
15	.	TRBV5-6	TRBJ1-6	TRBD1	TGTGCCAGCAGTTCTGACAGGGGTTCTAATTCACCCCTCCACTTT	CASSSDRGSNSPLHF
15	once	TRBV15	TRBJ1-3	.	TGTGCCACCTCTAACCCCGACAGCTCTGGAAACACCATATATTTT	CATSNPDSSGNTIYF
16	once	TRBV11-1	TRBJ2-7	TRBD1	TGTGCCAGCAGCCGAGGACAGGGGGCGCCCCCCTACGAGCAGTACTTC	CASSRGQGAPPYEQYF
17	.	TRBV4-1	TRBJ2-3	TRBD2	TGCGCCAGCAGCCAATCCGGGACTAGCGGGCCCACAGATACGCAGTATTTT	CASSQSGTSGPTDTQYF
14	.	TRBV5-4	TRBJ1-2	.	TGTGCCAGCAGCTTGGCGGGGGACTACTATGGCTACACCTTC	CASSLAGDYYGYTF
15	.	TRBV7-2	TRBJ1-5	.	TGTGCCAGCACCAACTGGGGGGAGAACGATCAGCCCCAGCATTTT	CASTNWGENDQPQHF
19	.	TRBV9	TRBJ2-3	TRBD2	TGTGCCAGCAGCGTAGGGGGTCGTTCGGGACTAGCGCGCACAGATACGCAGTATTTT	CASSVGGRSGLARTDTQYF
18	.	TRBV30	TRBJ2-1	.	TGTGCCTGGAGAGGTTTAGGGGGAGGGCGTCCCTCCTACAATGAGCAGTTCTTC	CAWRGLGGGRPSYNEQFF
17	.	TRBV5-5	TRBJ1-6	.	TGTGCCAGCAGCTTGGCCTATAGCAGGGGTAGGAATTCACCCCTCCACTTT	CASSLAYSRGRNSPLHF
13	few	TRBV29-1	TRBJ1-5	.	TGCAGCGTTGGGGCGCAGGGGAATCAGCCCCAGCATTTT	CSVGAQGNQPQHF
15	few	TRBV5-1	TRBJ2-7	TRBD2	TGCGCCAGCAGCTTTGTCCGGGAGGCCCCCTACGAGCAGTACTTC	CASSFVREAPYEQYF
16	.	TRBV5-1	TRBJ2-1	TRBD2	TGCGCCAGCAGCTTGGGGACTAGCGGGAGGTGGAATGAGCAGTTCTTC	CASSLGTSGRWNEQFF
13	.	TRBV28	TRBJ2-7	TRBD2	TGTGCCAGCCAGACTAGCACCTCCTACGAGCAGTACTTC	CASQTSTSYEQYF
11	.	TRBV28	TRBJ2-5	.	TGTGCCACAATTAACCGGGAGACCCAGTACTTC	CATINRETQYF
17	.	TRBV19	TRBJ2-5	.	TGTGCCAGTAGTATGAAGGGACACCTCCTCGGGCAAGAGACCCAGTACTTC	CASSMKGHLLGQETQYF
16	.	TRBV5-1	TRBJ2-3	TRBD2	TGCGCCAGCAGCCCCGGGACTAGCGGGAGGACAGATACGCAGTATTTT	CASSPGTSGRTDTQYF
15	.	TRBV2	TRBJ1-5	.	TGTGCCAGCAGTGAATATCGACAGTCCAATCAGCCCCAGCATTTT	CASSEYRQSNQPQHF
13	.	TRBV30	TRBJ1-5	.	TGTGCCTGGAGTGGACAAGTCAATCAGCCCCAGCATTTT	CAWSGQVNQPQHF
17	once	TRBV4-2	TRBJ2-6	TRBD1	TGTGCCAGCAGCCCGACAGGGTACTCCTCTGGGGCCAACGTCCTGACTTTC	CASSPTGYSSGANVLTF
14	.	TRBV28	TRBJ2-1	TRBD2	TGTGCCAGCAGTGTTGGAGGCGGGAGCAATGAGCAGTTCTTC	CASSVGGGSNEQFF
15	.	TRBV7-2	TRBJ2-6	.	TGTGCCAGCAGCTTCGGGTTGTCTGGGGCCAACGTCCTGACTTTC	CASSFGLSGANVLTF
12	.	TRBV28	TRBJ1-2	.	TGTGCCAGCAGGATGCCCGGGACTCGCAACACCTTC	CASRMPGTRNTF
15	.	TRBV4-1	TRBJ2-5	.	TGCGCCAGCAGCCAAGATCCGGGGGACGGGGAGACCCAGTACTTC	CASSQDPGDGETQYF
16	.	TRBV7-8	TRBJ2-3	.	TGTGCCAGCAGCATGAGTCTAGCAGGATACACAGATACGCAGTATTTT	CASSMSLAGYTDTQYF
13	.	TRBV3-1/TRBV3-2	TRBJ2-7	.	TGTGCCAGCAGCCAAGAAACCAGCTACGAGCAGTACTTC	CASSQETSYEQYF
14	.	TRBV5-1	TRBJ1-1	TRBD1	TGCGCCAGCAGCCCGGGACAGGGTATGACTGAAGCTTTCTTT	CASSPGQGMTEAFF
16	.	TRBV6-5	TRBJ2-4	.	TGTGCCAGCAGTTACAGCCGATTTACAGCCAAAAACATTCAGTACTTC	CASSYSRFTAKNIQYF
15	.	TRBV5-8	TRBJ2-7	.	TGTGCCAGCACTCCCCGCGGGTCCATATACTACGAGCAGTACTTC	CASTPRGSIYYEQYF
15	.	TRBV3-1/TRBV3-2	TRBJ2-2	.	TGTGCCAGCAGCCCCCCCCTCGGGAACACCGGGGAGCTGTTTTTT	CASSPPLGNTGELFF
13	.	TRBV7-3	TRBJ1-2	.	TGTGCCAGCAGCTTTAGACCCCAGGGTGGCTACACCTTC	CASSFRPQGGYTF
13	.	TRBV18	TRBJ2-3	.	TGTGCCAGCTCACCTCAAGGGGGAGATACGCAGTATTTT	CASSPQGGDTQYF
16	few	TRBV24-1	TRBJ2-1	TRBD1	TGTGCCACCAGTGGCCTGACAGGGGCAAGCTACAATGAGCAGTTCTTC	CATSGLTGASYNEQFF
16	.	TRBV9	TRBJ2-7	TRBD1	TGTGCCAGCAGCCCCACCGGACAGGGTGGGACCTACGAGCAGTACTTC	CASSPTGQGGTYEQYF
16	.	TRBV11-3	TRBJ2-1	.	TGTGCCAGCAGCTCCACCTCCGCACACTCCTACAATGAGCAGTTCTTC	CASSSTSAHSYNEQFF
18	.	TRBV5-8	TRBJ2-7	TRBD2	TGTGCCAGCAGCTTGGCCCCCTGGCTAGCGGGAGAAACGGACGAGCAGTACTTC	CASSLAPWLAGETDEQYF
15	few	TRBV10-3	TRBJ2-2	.	TGTGCCATCAGTGAGCCGGGACACCCCACCGGGGAGCTGTTTTTT	CAISEPGHPTGELFF
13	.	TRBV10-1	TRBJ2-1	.	TGCGCCAGCAGTGAGTCGGGGCGAAATGAGCAGTTCTTC	CASSESGRNEQFF
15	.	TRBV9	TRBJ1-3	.	TGTGCCAGCAGCGTACAGGGCAGCCTCGGAAACACCATATATTTT	CASSVQGSLGNTIYF
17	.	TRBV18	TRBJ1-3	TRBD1	TGTGCCAGCTCAGCTATTTCCGGGACAGACTCTGGAAACACCATATATTTT	CASSAISGTDSGNTIYF
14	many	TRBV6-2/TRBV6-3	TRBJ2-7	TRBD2	TGTGCCAGCAGTTACACTAGCGGGGCCTACGAGCAGTACTTC	CASSYTSGAYEQYF
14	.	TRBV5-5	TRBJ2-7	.	TGTGCCAGCAGCTTGTGGGGGGTCTCCTACGAGCAGTACTTC	CASSLWGVSYEQYF
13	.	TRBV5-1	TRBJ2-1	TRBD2	TGCGCCAGCAGCCTAGCTAATAGCGGGAATCAGTTCTTC	CASSLANSGNQFF
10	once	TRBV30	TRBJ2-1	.	TGTGCCTGGAGCAGAGGTGAGCAGTTCTTC	CAWSRGEQFF
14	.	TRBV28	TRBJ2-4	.	TGTGCCAGCAGTTTAGCGGGAGCCAAAAACATTCAGTACTTC	CASSLAGAKNIQYF
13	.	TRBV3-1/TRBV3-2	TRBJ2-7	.	TGTGCCAGCAGCCAAGAGGGTAGCCTGCCAAAGTACTTC	CASSQEGSLPKYF
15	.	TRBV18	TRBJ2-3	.	TGTGCCAGCTCACCACGCGGGGAGGGCACAGATACGCAGTATTTT	CASSPRGEGTDTQYF
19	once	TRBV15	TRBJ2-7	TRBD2	TGTGCCACCAGCGGTAAACAGGGACTAGCGGGAGTACAAAGCTACGAGCAGTACTTC	CATSGKQGLAGVQSYEQYF
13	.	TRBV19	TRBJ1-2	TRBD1	TGTGCCAGTATTAACAGGGGATTCGGAGGCTACACCTTC	CASINRGFGGYTF
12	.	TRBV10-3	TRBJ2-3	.	TGTGCCATCAGTGGGCAAACAGATACGCAGTATTTT	CAISGQTDTQYF